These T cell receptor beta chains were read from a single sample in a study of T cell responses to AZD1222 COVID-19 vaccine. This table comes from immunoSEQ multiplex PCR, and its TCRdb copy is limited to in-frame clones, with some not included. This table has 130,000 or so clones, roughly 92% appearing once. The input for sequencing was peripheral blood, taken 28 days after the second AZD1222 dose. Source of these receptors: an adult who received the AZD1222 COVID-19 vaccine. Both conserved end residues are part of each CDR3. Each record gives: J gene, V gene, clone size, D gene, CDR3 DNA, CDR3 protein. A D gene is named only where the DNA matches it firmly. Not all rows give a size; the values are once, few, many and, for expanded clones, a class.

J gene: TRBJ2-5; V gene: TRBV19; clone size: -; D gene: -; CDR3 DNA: TGTGCCAGTAGTATGGGCTTATACCAAGAGACCCAGTACTTC; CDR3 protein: CASSMGLYQETQYF
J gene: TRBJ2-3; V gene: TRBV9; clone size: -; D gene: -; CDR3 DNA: TGTGCCAGCAGCGGGGGCGGGAGCACAGATACGCAGTATTTT; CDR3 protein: CASSGGGSTDTQYF
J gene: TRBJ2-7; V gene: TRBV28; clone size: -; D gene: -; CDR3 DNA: TGTGCCAGCAGTTTGAACCCCCTCGCGGGCTACGAGCAGTACTTC; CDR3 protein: CASSLNPLAGYEQYF
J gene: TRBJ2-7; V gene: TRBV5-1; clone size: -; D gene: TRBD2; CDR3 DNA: TGCGCCAGCAGCTGGACTAGCGTTCAAGGGGAGCAGTACTTC; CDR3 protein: CASSWTSVQGEQYF
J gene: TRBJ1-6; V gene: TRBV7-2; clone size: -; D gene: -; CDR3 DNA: TGTGCCAGCAGCCCGCGGAAGGGGGATTCACCCCTCCACTTT; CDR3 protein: CASSPRKGDSPLHF
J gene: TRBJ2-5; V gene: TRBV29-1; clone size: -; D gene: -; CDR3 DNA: TGCAGCGTTATACAGGGAGAGACCCAGTACTTC; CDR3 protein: CSVIQGETQYF
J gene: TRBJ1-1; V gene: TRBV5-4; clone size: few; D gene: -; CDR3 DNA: TGTGCCAGCAGCTTAGGGGGTAGAGACACTGAAGCTTTCTTT; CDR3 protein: CASSLGGRDTEAFF
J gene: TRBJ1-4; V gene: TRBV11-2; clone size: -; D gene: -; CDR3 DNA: TGTGCCAGCAGCTTAGGGTTGGGGTTTGCTAATGAAAAACTGTTTTTT; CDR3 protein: CASSLGLGFANEKLFF
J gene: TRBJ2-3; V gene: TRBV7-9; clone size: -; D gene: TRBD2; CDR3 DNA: TGTGCCTCGTCGCGGGGGAGCACAGATACGCAGTATTTT; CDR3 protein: CASSRGSTDTQYF
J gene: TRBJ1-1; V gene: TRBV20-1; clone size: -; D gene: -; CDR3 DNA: TGCAGTGCTAGTCGCACGAACACTGAAGCTTTCTTT; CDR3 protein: CSASRTNTEAFF
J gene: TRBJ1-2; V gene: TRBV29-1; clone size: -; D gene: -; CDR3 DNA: TGCAGCGTTGAAAAAGGGGGTGGCTACACCTTC; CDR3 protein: CSVEKGGGYTF
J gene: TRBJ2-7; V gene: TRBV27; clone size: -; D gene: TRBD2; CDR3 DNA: TGTGCCAGCAACAGATGGGGGGGGGATGGCCACGAGCAGTACTTC; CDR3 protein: CASNRWGGDGHEQYF
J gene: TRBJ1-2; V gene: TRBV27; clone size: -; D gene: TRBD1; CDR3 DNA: TGTGCCAGCAGTGCAAGTACAGGGGAGGGCTATGGCTACACCTTC; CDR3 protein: CASSASTGEGYGYTF
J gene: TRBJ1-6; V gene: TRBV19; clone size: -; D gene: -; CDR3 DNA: TGTGCCAGTAGTTTTCAGGGTGCGGATTCACCCCTCCACTTT; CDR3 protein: CASSFQGADSPLHF
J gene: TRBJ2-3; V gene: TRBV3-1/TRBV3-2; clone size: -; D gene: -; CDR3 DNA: TGTGCCAGCAGCCAACTGAGGGGGGATACGCAGTATTTT; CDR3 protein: CASSQLRGDTQYF
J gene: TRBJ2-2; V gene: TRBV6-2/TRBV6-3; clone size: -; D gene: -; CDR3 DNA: TGTGCCAGCAGCCCGGGACCCGTTAACACCGGGGAGCTGTTTTTT; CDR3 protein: CASSPGPVNTGELFF
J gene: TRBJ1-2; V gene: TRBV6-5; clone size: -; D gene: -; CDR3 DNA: TGTGCCAGCAGTTACATCAGGGGTGATAACTATGGCTACACCTTC; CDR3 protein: CASSYIRGDNYGYTF
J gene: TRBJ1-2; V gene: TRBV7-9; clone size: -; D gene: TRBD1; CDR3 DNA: TGTGCCAGCAGCTTAGGTCAGGGACAGGAGGGCTACACCTTC; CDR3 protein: CASSLGQGQEGYTF
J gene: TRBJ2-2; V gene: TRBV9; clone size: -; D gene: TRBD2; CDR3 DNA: TGTGCCAGCAGCGTAGTTCCCTGGGGGGGGAGCGGCACCGGGGAGCTGTTTTTT; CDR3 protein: CASSVVPWGGSGTGELFF
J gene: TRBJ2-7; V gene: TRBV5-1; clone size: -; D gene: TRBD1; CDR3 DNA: TGCGCCAGCAGCCCGGCGACAGGGGAGACCTACGAGCAGTACTTC; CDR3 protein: CASSPATGETYEQYF
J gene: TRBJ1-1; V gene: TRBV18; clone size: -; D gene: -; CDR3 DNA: TGTGCCAGCTCACCGACGGAGAACACTGAAGCTTTCTTT; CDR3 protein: CASSPTENTEAFF
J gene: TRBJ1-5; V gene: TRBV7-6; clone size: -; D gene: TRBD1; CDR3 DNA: TGTGCCAGCAGCCTAAACAGGGGCAGTGATCAGCCCCAGCATTTT; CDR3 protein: CASSLNRGSDQPQHF
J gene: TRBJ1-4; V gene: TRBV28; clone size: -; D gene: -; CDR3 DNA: TGTGCCAGCAGTTTACAGGGTTGGAATGAAAAACTGTTTTTT; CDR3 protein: CASSLQGWNEKLFF
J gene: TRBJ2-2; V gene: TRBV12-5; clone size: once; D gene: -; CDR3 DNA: TGTGCTAGTGGTTTCTCGGGACACGGCACCGGGGAGCTGTTTTTT; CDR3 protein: CASGFSGHGTGELFF
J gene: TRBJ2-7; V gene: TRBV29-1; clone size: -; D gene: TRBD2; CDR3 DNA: TGCAGCGCTAGACTAGCGGGGGCCTACGAGCAGTACTTC; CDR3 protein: CSARLAGAYEQYF
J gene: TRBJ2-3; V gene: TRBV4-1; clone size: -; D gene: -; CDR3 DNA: TGCGCCAGCAGCCAAGTGGGGGTGGGCACAGATACGCAGTATTTT; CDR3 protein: CASSQVGVGTDTQYF
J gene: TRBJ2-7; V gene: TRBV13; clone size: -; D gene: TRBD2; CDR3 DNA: TGTGCCAGCAGCTCGGTGGTAGCGGGAGCAGGTTTCTACGAGCAGTACTTC; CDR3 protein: CASSSVVAGAGFYEQYF
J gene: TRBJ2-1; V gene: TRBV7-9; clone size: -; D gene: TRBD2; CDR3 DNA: TGTGCCAGCAGCCGACAACTAGGACTAGCGGGTAACAATGAGCAGTTCTTC; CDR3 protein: CASSRQLGLAGNNEQFF
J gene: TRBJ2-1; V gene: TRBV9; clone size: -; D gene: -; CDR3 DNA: TGTGCCAGCAGCGTTACAGGGAGTTACAATGAGCAGTTCTTC; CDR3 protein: CASSVTGSYNEQFF
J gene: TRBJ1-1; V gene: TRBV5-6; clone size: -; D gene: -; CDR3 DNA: TGTGCCAGCAGCTTGGGGAGATACGGTGAAGCTTTCTTT; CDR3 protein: CASSLGRYGEAFF
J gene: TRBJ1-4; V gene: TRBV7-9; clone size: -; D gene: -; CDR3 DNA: TGTGCCAGCAGCCCGGGGGGGGATGAAAAACTGTTTTTT; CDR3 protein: CASSPGGDEKLFF
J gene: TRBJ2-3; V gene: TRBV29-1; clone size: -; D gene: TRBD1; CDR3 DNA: TGCAGCGACCGGGGGGACAGGGAAGCAGATACGCAGTATTTT; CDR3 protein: CSDRGDREADTQYF
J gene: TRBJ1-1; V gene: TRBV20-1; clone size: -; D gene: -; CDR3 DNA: TGCAGTGCTAGTGAGGGCGGCTACACTGAAGCTTTCTTT; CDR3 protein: CSASEGGYTEAFF
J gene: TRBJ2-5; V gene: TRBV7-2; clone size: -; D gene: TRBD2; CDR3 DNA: TGTGCCAGCACACAAGCGGGACTGGAGACCCAGTACTTC; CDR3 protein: CASTQAGLETQYF
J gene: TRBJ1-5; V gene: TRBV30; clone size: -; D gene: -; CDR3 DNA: TGTGGGTACCATGGGAAGGAAGGTCAGCCCCAGCATTTT; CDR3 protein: CGYHGKEGQPQHF
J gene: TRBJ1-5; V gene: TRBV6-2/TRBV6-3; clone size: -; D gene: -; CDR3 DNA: TGTGCCAGCGGCCGACTGCCATCCAATCAGCCCCAGCATTTT; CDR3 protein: CASGRLPSNQPQHF
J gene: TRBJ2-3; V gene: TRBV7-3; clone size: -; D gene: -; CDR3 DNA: TGTGCCAGCAGCCCGACTTGGGGGCCTAGCACAGATACGCAGTATTTT; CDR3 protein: CASSPTWGPSTDTQYF
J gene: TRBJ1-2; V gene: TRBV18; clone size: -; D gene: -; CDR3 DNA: TGTGCCAGCTCACGCGACAGTAACTATGGCTACACCTTC; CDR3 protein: CASSRDSNYGYTF
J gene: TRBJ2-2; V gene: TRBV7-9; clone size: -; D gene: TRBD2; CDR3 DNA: TGTGCCAGCACCTACGACCGGACTAGCGGTAACACCGGGGAGCTGTTTTTT; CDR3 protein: CASTYDRTSGNTGELFF
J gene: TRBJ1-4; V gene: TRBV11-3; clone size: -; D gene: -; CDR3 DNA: TGTGCCAGCAGCCCAGAGGGAGGCCGATCGCCGCCAACTAATGAAAAACTGTTTTTT; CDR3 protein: CASSPEGGRSPPTNEKLFF
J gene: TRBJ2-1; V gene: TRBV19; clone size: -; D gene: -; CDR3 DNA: TGTGCCAGTAGTATCGGTTGGGGCGAGCAGTTCTTC; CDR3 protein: CASSIGWGEQFF
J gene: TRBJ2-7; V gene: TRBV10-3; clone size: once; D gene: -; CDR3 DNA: TGTGCCATCAGTGAGACAAGGGTTAACCCCGAGCAGTACTTC; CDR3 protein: CAISETRVNPEQYF
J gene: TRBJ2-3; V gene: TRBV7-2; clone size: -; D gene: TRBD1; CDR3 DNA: TGTGCCAGCAGCTGGACAGGGGGCAGGACAGATACGCAGTATTTT; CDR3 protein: CASSWTGGRTDTQYF
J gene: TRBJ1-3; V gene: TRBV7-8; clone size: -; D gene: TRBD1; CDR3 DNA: TGTGCCAGCAGCTTAGGGTATAGGGACAGGGGGTCCGGAAACACCATATATTTT; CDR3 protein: CASSLGYRDRGSGNTIYF
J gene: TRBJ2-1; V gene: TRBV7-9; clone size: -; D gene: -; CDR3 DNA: TGTGCCAGCAGCCCCCGGACACAGTACAATGAGCAGTTCTTC; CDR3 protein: CASSPRTQYNEQFF
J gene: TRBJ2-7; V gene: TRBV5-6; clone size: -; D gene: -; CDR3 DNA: TGTGCCAGCAGCTGGGGGACCTCCTACGAGCAGTACTTC; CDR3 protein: CASSWGTSYEQYF
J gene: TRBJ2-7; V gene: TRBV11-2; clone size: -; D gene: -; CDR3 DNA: TGTGCCAGCAGCTTAGGCAGGTCGGGCGAGCAGTACTTC; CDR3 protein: CASSLGRSGEQYF
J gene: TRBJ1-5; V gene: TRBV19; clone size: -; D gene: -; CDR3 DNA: TGTGCCAGTAGTATGGCGGGGAAGCCCCAGCATTTT; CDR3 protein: CASSMAGKPQHF
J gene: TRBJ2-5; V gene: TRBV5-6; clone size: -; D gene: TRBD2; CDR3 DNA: TGTGCCAGCAGCTTGGCACTAGCGGGTCAGTACTTC; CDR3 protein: CASSLALAGQYF
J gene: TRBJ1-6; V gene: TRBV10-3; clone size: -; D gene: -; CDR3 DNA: TGTGCCATCAGTGAGTCGACTGGCATGAATTCACCCCTCCACTTT; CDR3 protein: CAISESTGMNSPLHF
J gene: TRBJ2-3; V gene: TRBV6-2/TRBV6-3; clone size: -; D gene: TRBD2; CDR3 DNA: TGTGCCAGCAGTTTCCCAGCGGGGGGTTACACAGATACGCAGTATTTT; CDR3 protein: CASSFPAGGYTDTQYF
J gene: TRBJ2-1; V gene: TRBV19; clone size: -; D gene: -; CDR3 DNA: TGTGCCAGTAGTATAGGCAGGGGCTCCTTCAATGAGCAGTTCTTC; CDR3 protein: CASSIGRGSFNEQFF
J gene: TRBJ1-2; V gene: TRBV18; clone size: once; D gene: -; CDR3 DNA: TGTGCCAGCTCACCTGCCTTTGGGGAGGGGCTAGATGGCTACACCTTC; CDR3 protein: CASSPAFGEGLDGYTF
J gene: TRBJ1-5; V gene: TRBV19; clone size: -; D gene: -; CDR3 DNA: TGTGCCAGTAGTGCCCTTCTGGGGGGCGATCAGCCCCAGCATTTT; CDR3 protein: CASSALLGGDQPQHF
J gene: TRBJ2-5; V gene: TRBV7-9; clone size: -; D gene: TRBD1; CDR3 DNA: TGTGCCAGCAGCATGGGACAGGGCCAACAGACCCAGTACTTC; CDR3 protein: CASSMGQGQQTQYF